One and the same sample provided the 13 T cell receptor beta chains below, sequenced in a study of lymphopenia after photon versus proton radiotherapy (dated by TCRdb to about 2019). The library was built by means of the immunoSEQ multiplex PCR assay. This is the immuneACCESS table as TCRdb keeps it, with only in-frame sequences that have V and J called. A part of the clones is gone; compared with another copy, unresolved V genes explain less than half, and the rest is unexplained. Here the sample has 26,000 or so clones; approximately 85% occur a single time. The ten largest account for under 6.5% of the sample. The sequenced sample was peripheral blood, obtained from a patient treated with photon-based radiotherapy. The source is a young man with gastric cancer.

The chain has TRBV28 and TRBJ1-2; 11 bases agree with TRBD1. The junction had 11 bases not matched to a gene; V was cut back by 6 bases and J by 8 bases. The length of the CDR3 is 15 residues. Germline CDR1 MDHEN, CDR2 SYDVKM. CDR3 protein: CASRGLGQGAEGYTF. The CDR3 DNA follows: TGTGCCAGCAGAGGCCTTGGACAGGGGGCGGAAGGCTACACCTTC.

V usage is TRBV6-6 and J usage is TRBJ2-3, with 9 bases aligning to TRBD2. Germline lookup yields CDR1 MNHNY and CDR2 SVGAGI (reference sequence). With 0 bases clipped from V and 5 bases from J, the junction kept 6 bases outside the gene matches. This CDR3 is 16 amino acids long. The CDR3 bases are TGTGCCAGCAGTTACTCAGCTAGCGGGGAGGGAGATACGCAGTATTTT. It specifies CASSYSASGEGDTQYF.

The sample holds one count of this clone. This chain uses TRBV9 with TRBJ2-1, with unresolved D. The CDR3 has 14 amino acids. Trimming took 4 bases from V and 7 from J, leaving 15 bases between them. Germline V gives CDR1 SGDLS, CDR2 YYNGEE. CDR3 in DNA: TGTGCCAGCAGCAACGCAGCGCCGTTTAATGAGCAGTTCTTC. Translation gives CASSNAAPFNEQFF.

The rearrangement joins TRBV5-4 to TRBJ2-3; D unresolved. V lost 1 base, J lost 4 bases, and 7 bases lay in between. CDR1 and CDR2 (germline): SGHNT, YYREEE (reference sequence). The CDR3 runs 13 residues. The CDR3 DNA is TGTGCCAGCAGCTTGCACAACGCAGATACGCAGTATTTT. Its translation: CASSLHNADTQYF.

This clone was found once. The chain uses TRBV5-8 and TRBJ2-5; D may match TRBD1 or TRBD2 (5 bases each). This CDR3 has 15 amino acids. The ends were cut back, 4 bases at V and 5 bases at J, with 18 bases in the middle. Per germline, CDR1 SGHTS and CDR2 YDEGEE. CDR3 nucleotides: TGTGCCAGCAGCCTCTTACTAGGGGTGATGGAGACCCAGTACTTC. Protein sequence: CASSLLLGVMETQYF.

This clone showed up just once. The chain is built from TRBV5-1 and TRBJ1-1; D remains ambiguous. Trimming removed 0 bases from V and 2 bases from J, with 11 bases in between. This CDR3 spans 15 amino acids. CDR1 and CDR2 (germline): SGHRS, YFSETQ. The CDR3 spells CASSLVPFENTEAFF. CDR3 nucleotide sequence: TGCGCCAGCAGCTTGGTCCCCTTTGAAAACACTGAAGCTTTCTTT.

The genes are TRBV7-9 and TRBJ2-1, with 7 bases matching TRBD1. The CDR3 consists of 14 residues. V lost 6 bases and J lost 5; bases outside the gene matches: 7. Germline loops: CDR1 SEHNR, CDR2 FQNEAQ (reference sequence). The CDR3 reads CASREQGTNNEQFF. CDR3 in DNA: TGTGCCAGCAGGGAACAGGGGACAAACAATGAGCAGTTCTTC.

This rearrangement joins TRBV7-8 to TRBJ2-1; D is unresolved. V was trimmed by 0 bases and J by 2 bases, leaving 11 bases between them. The CDR3 spans 16 residues. Germline CDR1 is SGHVS and CDR2 is FQNEAQ. The CDR3 loop is CASSLAVEWAYNEQFF. CDR3 nucleotides: TGTGCCAGCAGCTTAGCTGTTGAGTGGGCCTACAATGAGCAGTTCTTC.

The chain is built from TRBV27 and TRBJ1-1, with 8 bases identical to TRBD1. The length of the CDR3 is 15 residues. Trimming removed 2 bases from V and 3 bases from J; junction bases left unmatched: 5. CDR1 is MNHEY, CDR2 SMNVEV, per germline (reference sequence). CDR3 sequence reads: CASSLGSQGDTEAFF. CDR3 bases: TGTGCCAGCAGTTTAGGCTCACAGGGGGACACTGAAGCTTTCTTT.

This clone was counted only a few times. This rearrangement joins TRBV29-1 to TRBJ1-1; weak D call: TRBD1 (5 bases). The CDR3 loop spans 14 amino acids. Germline V gives CDR1 SQVTM, CDR2 ANQGSEA. V was shortened by 5 bases and J by 4 bases, with 17 bases between the two germline ends. The CDR3 nucleotides are TGCAGCGTTCGGGACGGTGGGAATCCCACTGAAGCTTTCTTT. As protein: CSVRDGGNPTEAFF.

This clone was picked up one time. V and J are TRBV4-2 and TRBJ2-6; D uncertain. Trimming removed 0 bases from V and 3 bases from J, with 9 bases in between. CDR1 is LGHNA and CDR2 is YNFKEQ in the germline V gene. The CDR3 is made up of 16 amino acids. The CDR3 region has the DNA TGTGCCAGCAGCCAAGAACTTGGTTTTGGGGCCAACGTCCTGACTTTC. This sequence encodes CASSQELGFGANVLTF.

V gene TRBV5-6 combines with J gene TRBJ2-1, with D possibly being TRBD1 or TRBD2 (6 bases each). Per the germline V gene, CDR1 is SGHDT and CDR2 is YYEEEE. This CDR3 contains 15 residues. The V end was cut by 4 bases, the J end by 7 bases, with 18 bases between. The CDR3 here is CASSTTGALGNEQFF. The CDR3 coding sequence is TGTGCCAGCAGCACAACGGGGGCCCTGGGGAATGAGCAGTTCTTC.

Only a few counts were recorded for this clone. V usage is TRBV5-1 and J usage is TRBJ2-5; unclear D gene. V shed 0 bases and J shed 2 bases, with 2 bases lying between them. The length of the CDR3 is 12 residues. CDR1 and CDR2 from the germline V gene are SGHRS and YFSETQ. The CDR3 region is CASSLEQETQYF. CDR3 nucleotides: TGCGCCAGCAGCTTGGAACAAGAGACCCAGTACTTC.